This T cell receptor beta chain was observed in a study of CD4+ T cells in melanoma. The study, taken as a whole, reports: In melanoma, neoantigen-specific CD4+ T cells reportedly differed in differentiation state.

Measured with immunoSEQ multiplex PCR; TCRdb has only the in-frame clones, and not every one. The sample yields approximately 9,400 clones, about 60% seen once. This clone was counted a few times. Its antigen is currently unknown. The CDR3 extends over 15 amino acids. The receptor's source is a human donor with melanoma. V gene TRBV21-1 combines with J gene TRBJ2-5; no check of the table's D call, TRBD1, against the DNA was made. TRBV21-1 is recorded as a pseudogene. Sequencing was performed on cells from a culture (not recorded whether cultured in vitro). CDR3 in amino acids: CASSKVRQGPETQYF. In DNA, the CDR3 is TGTGCCAGCAGCAAAGTGCGACAGGGACCGGAGACCCAGTACTTC.